These 26 T cell receptor beta chains were sequenced from one sample in a study of blood T cell repertoires in COVID-19 (TCRdb year 2020). The library was made by the immunoSEQ multiplex PCR assay. The table was pulled from immuneACCESS by TCRdb, which kept in-frame rearrangements only. Such tables lose some clones; where checked, under half of the loss comes from unresolved V genes, and the rest has no known cause. This sample is represented by a few hundred thousand clones; about nine tenths of them were singletons. The ten largest clones capture less than 2.5% of the sample. Source material: peripheral blood. All receptors come from a man aged 18 to 30 with active or convalescent COVID-19.

The rearrangement joins TRBV6-5 to TRBJ1-1; tentatively, D is TRBD1 (6 bases). V was shortened by 9 bases and J by 5 bases, with 10 bases between the two germline ends. Germline V gene sequence: CDR1 MNHEY, CDR2 SVGAGI. The CDR3 extends over 11 amino acids. DNA for the CDR3: TGTGCCAGTCGGGGGGCGACTGAAGCTTTCTTT. Residues: CASRGATEAFF.

The V gene is TRBV7-3, the J gene TRBJ2-7; TRBD1 agrees at 10 bases. CDR3 size: 16 residues. Germline V gene lookup returns CDR1 SGHTA and CDR2 FQGTGA. V was pared by 4 bases and J by 5 bases, with 11 bases of the junction left unmatched. The CDR3, as DNA: TGTGCCAGCAGCTCTGACAGGGACAGGGGCGGCAACGAGCAGTACTTC. Translation gives CASSSDRDRGGNEQYF.

This chain connects TRBV11-2 to TRBJ2-2; no reliable D call. The germline V gene encodes CDR1 SGHAT and CDR2 FQNNGV. The CDR3 length is 15 residues. The V end lost 5 bases, the J end lost 4 bases, and 14 bases lay between the germline ends. CDR3 DNA sequence: TGTGCCAGCAGCCCCCGTTTCCCCCGCACCGGGGAGCTGTTTTTT. The encoded protein is CASSPRFPRTGELFF.

The CDR3 region has the DNA TGTGCCAGTAGTATCGCAGCTAGCTCCTACGAGCAGTACTTC. Translating gives CASSIAASSYEQYF. V gene TRBV19 combines with J gene TRBJ2-7; D remains ambiguous. V was trimmed by 3 bases and J by 0 bases, leaving 9 bases between them. Germline CDR1 LNHDA, CDR2 SQIVND (reference sequence). The CDR3 covers 14 residues. Full variable domain (remainder filled in from reference TRBV19 and TRBJ2-7): DGGITQSPKYLFRKEGQNVTLSCEQNLNHDAMYWYRQDPGQGLRLIYYSQIVNDFQKGDIAEGYSVSREKKESFPLTVTSAQKNPTAFYLCASSIAASSYEQYFGPGTRLTVT.

The chain carries TRBV9 and TRBJ1-1, with a tentative D call TRBD1 (6 bases). The germline V and J ends were trimmed by 3 bases and 0 bases, with 21 bases remaining between them. The CDR3 contains 18 residues. Germline CDR1 reads SGDLS; CDR2 reads YYNGEE. CDR3 bases: TGTGCCAGCAGCGAGACCCCGAGGGCAGGGGCAGTGAACACTGAAGCTTTCTTT. Protein: CASSETPRAGAVNTEAFF.

V and J are TRBV19 and TRBJ1-1; 8 nucleotides match TRBD1. V trimming: 4 bases; J trimming: 3 bases; junction bases outside the gene matches: 4. The CDR3 extends over 14 amino acids. Germline V gene data show CDR1 as LNHDA and CDR2 as SQIVND (reference sequence). The DNA of the CDR3 is TGTGCCAGTAGTACCGGACAGGGATACACTGAAGCTTTCTTT. It codes for CASSTGQGYTEAFF.

The chain combines TRBV7-9 with TRBJ2-5; 7 positions agree with TRBD2. In germline, CDR1 is SEHNR, CDR2 FQNEAQ (reference sequence). After removal of 5 bases from V and 5 bases from J, the junction contained 5 bases not matched to a gene. This CDR3 is built from 13 residues. The CDR3 bases are TGTGCCAGCAGCCCGACTAGCTGGGAGACCCAGTACTTC. Translation gives CASSPTSWETQYF.

The V and J genes are TRBV7-3 and TRBJ2-1; TRBD2 is a possible D gene (5 bases). CDR1 is SGHTA, CDR2 FQGTGA, per germline. Trimming took off 2 bases at V and 11 bases at J, with 7 bases between the two ends. The CDR3 is 11 residues long. The CDR3 coding sequence is TGTGCCAGCAGCTTAGCGGGCAAGCAGTTCTTC. This translates into CASSLAGKQFF.

This rearrangement joins TRBV19 to TRBJ2-1, with D maybe TRBD1 (6 bases). The V gene lost 5 bases and the J gene lost 10 bases, with 18 bases spanning the gap. The CDR3 sequence is 14 residues long. Germline lookup yields CDR1 LNHDA and CDR2 SQIVND (reference sequence). The chain's CDR3 is CASSYRDRRQEQFF. For the CDR3, the DNA is TGTGCCAGTAGTTACAGGGACCGACGTCAGGAGCAGTTCTTC.

This clone was seen more than once but under ten times. This sequence joins TRBV7-2 and TRBJ1-1, with D maybe TRBD1 (6 bases). Germline V gene sequence: CDR1 SGHTA, CDR2 FQGNSA. This CDR3 contains 19 residues. The V gene lost 2 bases and the J gene lost 1 base, with 23 bases spanning the gap. CDR3 sequence reads: CASSLPKGDPPIKNTEAFF. For the CDR3, the DNA is TGTGCCAGCAGCTTACCAAAGGGGGATCCCCCGATCAAGAACACTGAAGCTTTCTTT.

This chain links TRBV18 with TRBJ1-4, with no clear D. V was trimmed by 2 bases and J by 3 bases, leaving 10 bases between them. Germline V gives CDR1 KGHSH, CDR2 LQKENI. The CDR3 length is 15 residues. The CDR3 spells CASSPGSGANEKLFF. CDR3 coding DNA: TGTGCCAGCTCACCAGGATCCGGGGCTAATGAAAAACTGTTTTTT.

The chain uses TRBV7-2 and TRBJ2-5, with a tentative D call TRBD2 (6 bases). The CDR3 totals 13 residues. Germline CDR1 is SGHTA and CDR2 is FQGNSA. V lost 6 bases, J lost 5 bases, and 13 bases lay in between. The CDR3 DNA is TGTGCCAGCAGTGGGGGGAGCGGTGAGACCCAGTACTTC. Translated: CASSGGSGETQYF.

This sequence joins TRBV10-3 and TRBJ1-6; the match to TRBD1 covers 7 bases. J was trimmed by 0 bases and V by 6 bases; bases with no gene match: 8. In germline, CDR1 is ENHRY, CDR2 SYGVKD. The CDR3 length is 17 residues. CDR3 residues: CAIRGTAAGSYNSPLHF. CDR3 sequence (DNA): TGTGCCATCAGGGGGACAGCCGCGGGCTCCTATAATTCACCCCTCCACTTT.

The chain combines TRBV25-1 with TRBJ2-3; 8 positions agree with TRBD2. The CDR3 sequence is 14 residues long. V lost 6 bases and J lost 2; bases outside the gene matches: 4. CDR1 is MGHDK, CDR2 SYGVNS, per germline. In DNA, the CDR3 is TGTGCCAGCAGCGGACTAGCCCCCACAGATACGCAGTATTTT. This sequence encodes CASSGLAPTDTQYF.

This chain links TRBV5-1 with TRBJ2-3; 8 nucleotides agree with TRBD2. V dropped 4 bases and J dropped 0; count of bases not matched to a gene: 4. From germline, CDR1 is SGHRS and CDR2 YFSETQ. The CDR3 consists of 15 residues. CDR3 nucleotides: TGCGCCAGCAGCACACTAGCGGCTAGCACAGATACGCAGTATTTT. It yields the protein CASSTLAASTDTQYF. The entire variable domain, with the rest obtained from reference TRBV5-1 and TRBJ2-3, is as follows: KAGVTQTPRYLIKTRGQQVTLSCSPISGHRSVSWYQQTPGQGLQFLFEYFSETQRNKGNFPGRFSGRQFSNSRSEMNVSTLELGDSALYLCASSTLAASTDTQYFGPGTRLTVL.

The chain has TRBV5-1 and TRBJ1-5, with no clear D. Per germline, CDR1 SGHRS and CDR2 YFSETQ. V was cut by 4 bases and J by 1 base, with 6 bases left in between. The CDR3 loop spans 13 amino acids. In nucleotides, the CDR3 is TGCGCCAGCAGCGGAGGGAGCAATCAGCCCCAGCATTTT. Encoded protein: CASSGGSNQPQHF.

The V gene is TRBV5-6, the J gene TRBJ1-2, with 9 bases lining up with TRBD1. Trimming removed 4 bases from V and 10 bases from J; junction bases left unmatched: 11. The CDR3 sequence is 14 residues long. CDR1 and CDR2 (germline): SGHDT, YYEEEE. Here the CDR3 reads CASSAEWDRVFYTF. The CDR3 DNA sequence: TGTGCCAGCAGCGCTGAATGGGACAGGGTCTTCTACACCTTC.

V and J are TRBV7-9 and TRBJ1-6; possibly TRBD1 for D (5 bases). The germline CDR1 and CDR2 sequences are SEHNR and FQNEAQ (reference sequence). V was trimmed by 3 bases and J by 6 bases, leaving 9 bases between them. This CDR3 spans 14 amino acids. The CDR3: CASSFPGINSPLHF. The CDR3 DNA sequence: TGTGCCAGCAGCTTTCCAGGGATTAATTCACCCCTCCACTTT.

The V call is TRBV13, the J call TRBJ2-3, with 14 bases identical to TRBD2. J gave up 0 bases and V 5 bases, and 4 bases lay outside the gene matches. There are 17 residues in the CDR3. From germline, CDR1 is PRHDT and CDR2 FYEKMQ (reference sequence). CDR3 nucleotide sequence: TGTGCCAGCAGCCCAGGGACTAGCGGGGGTAGCACAGATACGCAGTATTTT. This encodes CASSPGTSGGSTDTQYF. Together with reference TRBV13 and TRBJ2-3, the CDR3 gives the full variable domain: AAGVIQSPRHLIKEKRETATLKCYPIPRHDTVYWYQQGPGQDPQFLISFYEKMQSDKGSIPDRFSAQQFSDYHSELNMSSLELGDSALYFCASSPGTSGGSTDTQYFGPGTRLTVL.

The chain combines TRBV3-1 (or the pseudogene TRBV3-2) with TRBJ2-1; 7 positions agree with TRBD1. Per the germline V gene, CDR1 is LGHDT and CDR2 is YNNKEL (reference sequence). The CDR3 loop spans 13 amino acids. Trimming cost V 5 bases and J 14 bases; bases outside gene matches: 12. The CDR3 region is CASSTDVDRDKFF. CDR3 sequence (DNA): TGTGCCAGCAGCACGGATGTCGACAGGGATAAGTTCTTC.

V is TRBV3-1 (or the pseudogene TRBV3-2) and J is TRBJ1-2, with D possibly matching TRBD1 (6 bases). V lost 4 bases to trimming and J lost 10 bases, with 19 bases between them. Germline CDR1 and CDR2: LGHDT and YNNKEL (reference sequence). The length of the CDR3 is 14 residues. This chain's CDR3 is CASSPLLRAGVYTF. CDR3 DNA: TGTGCCAGCAGCCCCTTGTTAAGGGCAGGGGTCTACACCTTC.

The V call is TRBV28, the J call TRBJ2-7, with a tentative D call TRBD2 (6 bases). From germline, CDR1 is MDHEN and CDR2 SYDVKM. V was pared by 7 bases and J by 2 bases, with 9 bases between. This CDR3 is built from 12 residues. The CDR3 DNA follows: TGTGCCAGCAAACCTAGCGCCTACGAGCAGTACTTC. It translates to CASKPSAYEQYF.

The rearrangement joins TRBV15 to TRBJ2-1; D call uncertain. This CDR3 has 14 amino acids. V was clipped by 4 bases and J by 0 bases, with 7 bases between them. Per germline, CDR1 LNHNV and CDR2 YYDKDF (reference sequence). Here the CDR3 DNA reads TGTGCCACCAGCACGGTATACTCCTACAATGAGCAGTTCTTC. This gives the protein CATSTVYSYNEQFF. Based on the CDR3 plus reference TRBV15 and TRBJ2-1, the full variable domain is DAMVIQNPRYQVTQFGKPVTLSCSQTLNHNVMYWYQQKSSQAPKLLFHYYDKDFNNEADTPDNFQSRRPNTSFCFLDIRSPGLGDTAMYLCATSTVYSYNEQFFGPGTRLTVL.

This sequence joins TRBV29-1 and TRBJ2-1, with 8 bases matching TRBD2. Germline CDR1 SQVTM, CDR2 ANQGSEA. Germline trimming cut 6 bases from V and 6 bases from J; bases unmatched to any gene: 4. The CDR3 runs 12 residues. The CDR3 DNA follows: TGCAGCGTCACTAGCGGACCCAATGAGCAGTTCTTC. It translates to CSVTSGPNEQFF.

The rearrangement uses TRBV27 and TRBJ1-5; 7 bases match TRBD1. CDR3 length equals 14 residues. Losses at the gene ends were 5 bases for V and 5 bases for J; bases not matched to a gene: 6. The V gene's germline CDR1 is MNHEY and CDR2 SMNVEV (reference sequence). The CDR3 sequence is CASSIRGVDQPQHF. CDR3 coding DNA: TGTGCCAGCAGTATCAGGGGGGTCGATCAGCCCCAGCATTTT.

V is TRBV15 and J is TRBJ1-3; D is possibly TRBD1 (6 bases). The CDR3 spans 15 residues. Trimming pared 3 bases from V and 0 bases from J, leaving 9 bases between. Germline assignment: CDR1 LNHNV and CDR2 YYDKDF (reference sequence). CDR3 sequence (DNA): TGTGCCACCAGCAGCGAACAGGGCTCTGGAAACACCATATATTTT. Protein sequence: CATSSEQGSGNTIYF.